This T cell receptor beta chain was recorded in a study of graft-versus-host responses after intestinal transplantation. Study details: Grafts that recipients had were multivisceral, liver-intestinal, or isolated intestinal transplants. Uniformly, recipients were administered anti-thymocyte globulin induction with subsequent tacrolimus and steroids for around 3 years.

Study findings and constraints: In patients with graft-donor T cell macrochimerism, allograft graft-versus-host to host-versus-graft clonal ratios were high.

Clones were sequenced by immunoSEQ multiplex PCR, and TCRdb holds only the in-frame ones, with some missing. The table includes more than 75,000 clones, about 91% detected once. This clone was counted between two and nine times. The antigen remains undetermined. The sequence derives from a human donor who was the organ donor for an intestinal transplant. The material sequenced was unstimulated CD4+ T cells sorted from spleen or lymph node cells, taken before transplant.

This CDR3 reads CASSLGGSYGYTF. CDR3 nucleotides: TGTGCCAGCAGCTTGGGCGGGTCCTATGGCTACACCTTC. The V gene is TRBV5-6, the J gene TRBJ1-2, with D uncertain. Trimming pared 0 bases from V and 4 bases from J, leaving 7 bases between. The CDR3 is 13 residues long. Germline V lookup: CDR1 SGHDT, CDR2 YYEEEE.